This entry lists 14 T cell receptor beta chains sequenced from one sample in a study of T cell clonality in common variable immunodeficiency. Study-level results: Common variable immunodeficiency TCR beta sequences reportedly had fewer deletions and N-nucleotide insertions.

What these receptors recognize is not known. The table came from immunoSEQ multiplex PCR; TCRdb's copy has only in-frame clones and leaves some out. The specimen has 30,000 to 35,000 clones, none found just once. Sequenced material: peripheral blood mononuclear cells. Receptors were obtained from a human donor with common variable immunodeficiency.

There are a few counts of this clone. The read ends 3 residues early relative to the CDR3; the germline J gene fills the gap. V usage is TRBV19 and J usage is TRBJ2-4; possibly TRBD2 for D (6 bases). Trimming pared 2 bases from V and 9 bases from J, leaving 14 bases between. Germline V CDR1 and CDR2: LNHDA, SQIVND (reference sequence). There are 14 residues in the CDR3. CDR3 DNA (partial): TGTGCCAGTAGTATAAGGGACTCGTCACGCATT. Translating gives CASSIRDSSRI. The CDR3 as a whole reads CASSIRDSSRIQYF.

Incomplete CDR3 DNA: TGTGCCAGTAGTATAGAAGGGCAGGGAGCCTACGAG. Protein product: CASSIEGQGAYE. The full CDR3 protein is CASSIEGQGAYEQYF. The rearrangement joins TRBV19 to TRBJ2-7; the D call may be TRBD1 or TRBD2 (5 bases each). The read ends 3 residues early relative to the CDR3; the germline J gene fills the gap. Germline V gene lookup returns CDR1 LNHDA and CDR2 SQIVND (reference sequence). This CDR3 contains 15 residues. The germline V and J ends were trimmed by 0 bases and 2 bases, with 11 bases remaining between them. Looking up the rest from reference TRBV19 and TRBJ2-7 gives the full variable domain: DGGITQSPKYLFRKEGQNVTLSCEQNLNHDAMYWYRQDPGQGLRLIYYSQIVNDFQKGDIAEGYSVSREKKESFPLTVTSAQKNPTAFYLCASSIEGQGAYEQYFGPGTRLTVT.

For this clone: The read is 3 residues too short to cover the CDR3 end, so that end is filled in from the germline J gene. This chain uses TRBV7-9 with TRBJ2-1, with D tentatively TRBD2 (6 bases). CDR3 length equals 13 residues. Germline V gives CDR1 SEHNR, CDR2 FQNEAQ (reference sequence). The V and J ends lost 1 base and 9 bases respectively, with 10 bases between them. The sequenced part of the CDR3 DNA is TGTGCCAGCAGCTTAGGGTCAGCGGGTGAG. It encodes CASSLGSAGE. The full-length CDR3 reads as CASSLGSAGEQFF.

This clone came up a few times. The CDR3 extends 3 residues past the end of the read, so its final part is completed from the germline J gene. The chain carries TRBV5-6 and TRBJ1-1; D remains ambiguous. The CDR3 has 11 amino acids. Trimming pared 2 bases from V and 5 bases from J, leaving 4 bases between. In germline, CDR1 is SGHDT, CDR2 YYEEEE. The CDR3 region is CASSFGTEAFF. The part of the CDR3 DNA that was read is TGTGCCAGCAGCTTCGGTACTGAA.

There are many counts of this clone. The missing CDR3 end, 3 residues past where the read stops, is filled in from the germline J gene. This sequence joins TRBV7-9 and TRBJ1-1; D is perhaps TRBD1 (5 bases). From germline, CDR1 is SEHNR and CDR2 FQNEAQ (reference sequence). The CDR3 has 15 amino acids. V gave up 3 bases and J gave up 5 bases, with 16 bases separating them. This chain's CDR3 is CASSLEGRVGTEAFF. CDR3 DNA, as far as it was read: TGTGCCAGCAGCTTGGAAGGCAGGGTTGGAACTGAA.

The sample holds many counts of this clone. The sequenced fragment ends 3 residues before the CDR3 boundary, so the rest is inferred from the germline J gene. The chain uses TRBV20-1 and TRBJ1-1; weak D call: TRBD1 (5 bases). The CDR3 has 14 amino acids. Per the germline V gene, CDR1 is DFQATT and CDR2 is SNEGSKA (reference sequence). Trimming shortened V by 5 bases and J by 0 bases, and 13 bases separated the two germline ends. This CDR3 is CSAAEGAMNTEAFF. The part of the CDR3 DNA that was read is TGCAGTGCTGCCGAAGGGGCAATGAACACTGAA.

This clone came up a few times. Sequencing ends 3 residues short of the CDR3 end; the germline J gene provides the rest. The chain carries TRBV18 and TRBJ1-2; D is unclear. Germline V gene sequence: CDR1 KGHSH, CDR2 LQKENI. The length of the CDR3 is 13 residues. The CDR3: CASSPVGPEGYTF. The sequenced CDR3 bases are TGTGCCAGCTCACCAGTGGGCCCCGAGGGC.

The sample holds many counts of this clone. The read halts 3 residues ahead of the CDR3 end, with the missing end drawn from the germline J gene. The chain is built from TRBV5-6 and TRBJ2-7; 7 bases map to TRBD1. The CDR3 spans 13 residues. Germline V gene sequence: CDR1 SGHDT, CDR2 YYEEEE. V shed 4 bases and J 2 bases; nucleotides not matched to a gene: 3. This CDR3 reads CASSPGQPYEQYF. Partial CDR3 DNA: TGTGCCAGCAGCCCGGGACAGCCCTACGAG.

This clone was observed a few times. Read sequence stops 3 residues before the CDR3 end, and the germline J gene provides the missing end. The chain carries TRBV7-9 and TRBJ2-7; 10 nucleotides line up with TRBD2. Germline V CDR1 and CDR2: SEHNR, FQNEAQ (reference sequence). Trimming removed 5 bases from V and 1 base from J; junction bases left unmatched: 2. The CDR3 contains 14 residues. The sequenced CDR3 bases are TGTGCCAGCAGCGGACTAGCGGATTCCTACGAG. Its translation is CASSGLADSYE. The complete CDR3 protein is CASSGLADSYEQYF.

This clone has ten or more counts. The sequence runs out 3 residues before the end of the CDR3; the remainder is reconstructed from the germline J gene. V gene TRBV5-1 combines with J gene TRBJ1-2, with 11 positions matching TRBD1. Germline assignment: CDR1 SGHRS and CDR2 YFSETQ. V gave up 1 base and J gave up 4 bases; unmatched junction bases: 6. The CDR3 runs 16 residues. CDR3 loop: CASSLRTGGAGYGYTF. CDR3 bases read: TGCGCCAGCAGCTTGAGGACAGGGGGCGCAGGCTATGGC.

Points on this clone: The CDR3 end is not reached by the read, which stops 3 residues before it; the germline J gene fills it in. The gene calls are TRBV6-2 or TRBV6-3 and TRBJ1-5; D might be TRBD1 (6 bases). Trimming removed 6 bases from V and 5 bases from J, with 20 bases in between. Germline-derived CDR1 and CDR2 are MNHEY and SVGEGT. The CDR3 is 16 residues long. The sequenced CDR3 bases are TGTGCCAGCAGGTCCGGGACATGGGGTGGGGATCAGCCC. Amino acids: CASRSGTWGGDQP. The whole CDR3 sequence is CASRSGTWGGDQPQHF.

This clone has a count of ten or more. From the germline J gene comes the end of the CDR3, since the read stops 3 residues before it. Other DNA sequences in this sample translate to the same CDR3. The chain uses TRBV18 and TRBJ2-2; 9 positions agree with TRBD1. The germline V gene has CDR1 KGHSH and CDR2 LQKENI. With 3 bases clipped from V and 6 bases from J, the junction kept 5 bases outside the gene matches. This CDR3 spans 15 amino acids. The CDR3 protein is CASSPRDRGSGELFF. CDR3 bases read: TGTGCCAGCTCACCTCGTGACAGGGGGTCCGGGGAG.

This clone was seen only a few times. Sequencing ends 3 residues short of the CDR3 end; the germline J gene provides the rest. V gene TRBV7-9 combines with J gene TRBJ1-2; no clear D. From germline, CDR1 is SEHNR and CDR2 FQNEAQ (reference sequence). The CDR3 has 15 amino acids. V was pared by 5 bases and J by 4 bases, with 17 bases between. The CDR3 region is CASSPNEAPGYGYTF. CDR3 bases read: TGTGCCAGCAGCCCCAATGAGGCTCCAGGCTATGGC.

As concerns this clone: Read data end 3 residues before the CDR3 end; the end is taken from the germline J gene. V gene TRBV20-1 combines with J gene TRBJ2-5, with TRBD2 matching 9 bases. The CDR3 consists of 16 residues. Unmatched junction bases numbered 10, after V lost 0 bases and J lost 5 bases. CDR1 and CDR2 (germline): DFQATT, SNEGSKA (reference sequence). The CDR3 sequence: CSAREGTSPVRETQYF. The CDR3 DNA, read in part, is TGCAGTGCTAGAGAGGGGACTAGCCCTGTAAGGGAGACC.